This TCR beta chain comes out of a study of CD8 T cells in ankylosing spondylitis. This clonotype was seen ten or more times. This CDR3 has 14 amino acids. Trimming removed 1 base from V and 5 bases from J, with 11 bases in between. Germline values: CDR1 LNHDA, CDR2 SQIVND (reference sequence). TCRdb reanalysed the 5' RACE reads using MiXCR and keeps one entry per CDR3 protein. Among over 60,000 distinct CDR3 sequences listed, over 4% were seen once. This TCR came from a male donor with ankylosing spondylitis or in good health (not recorded which). The sequenced sample was blood, either unsorted or a sorted T cell fraction (not recorded which). The chain links TRBV19 to TRBJ1-1; no reliable D call. In nucleotides, the CDR3 is TGTGCCAGTAGTATAGGGCAGAGCGCTACTGAAGCTTTCTTT. It is translated as CASSIGQSATEAFF.